The 21 T cell receptor beta chains reported below all come from one sample, sequenced in a study of spatial heterogeneity in lung cancer. Time point denoted: blood at routine non-recurrence follow-up after resection. TCRdb passed the 5' RACE reads through MiXCR, listing each CDR3 protein once. The sample shows nearly 95,000 distinct CDR3 sequences, roughly a fifth of them seen only once. Sequenced here: PBMCs, sampled at follow-up. All receptors derive from a male donor with early-stage non-small cell lung cancer.

The chain links TRBV5-1 to TRBJ1-1, with 10 nucleotides matching TRBD1. CDR1 and CDR2 from the germline V gene are SGHRS and YFSETQ. The CDR3 is 15 residues long. After removal of 4 bases from V and 7 bases from J, the junction contained 10 bases not matched to a gene. The DNA of the CDR3 is TGCGCCAGCAGCCACCGGGACAGGGGTAAAGGTGAAGCTTTCTTT. This sequence encodes CASSHRDRGKGEAFF.

This clonotype appeared a few times. The chain employs TRBV7-2 and TRBJ2-1; tentative D call: TRBD1 (6 bases). The V end was cut by 6 bases, the J end by 8 bases, with 20 bases between. The germline CDR1 and CDR2 sequences are SGHTA and FQGNSA. This CDR3 contains 15 residues. DNA for the CDR3: TGTGCCAGCAGTTACCGGGACAAACTGCGTCATGAGCAGTTCTTC. Translated: CASSYRDKLRHEQFF.

CDR3 sequence reads: CASSLGASGTTDTQYF. Here the CDR3 DNA reads TGCGCCAGCAGCCTGGGGGCTAGCGGGACCACAGATACGCAGTATTTT. This chain links TRBV5-1 with TRBJ2-3, with TRBD2 identical over 9 bases. With 4 bases clipped from V and 2 bases from J, the junction kept 8 bases outside the gene matches. Germline-derived CDR1 and CDR2 are SGHRS and YFSETQ. CDR3 length equals 16 residues.

This sequence joins TRBV30 and TRBJ2-3; no firm D call. The CDR3 is made up of 14 amino acids. Trimming left V 7 bases short and J 1 base short, with 15 bases between. The germline gives CDR1 GTSNPN, CDR2 SVGIG (reference sequence). The CDR3 nucleotides read TGTGCCTACTCAACTACCGGGCGCACAGATACGCAGTATTTT. Amino acids: CAYSTTGRTDTQYF.

V gene TRBV10-3 combines with J gene TRBJ2-3; no clear D gene. CDR3 size: 14 residues. CDR1 ENHRY and CDR2 SYGVKD come from the germline V gene. V gave up 3 bases and J gave up 4 bases, with 11 bases separating them. The DNA for the CDR3 is TGTGCCATCAGTGATAGGGTTGAGGCAGATACGCAGTATTTT. Translated: CAISDRVEADTQYF.

This clonotype has more than one count but fewer than ten. The V and J genes are TRBV5-1 and TRBJ2-5; D not certain. Germline V CDR1 and CDR2: SGHRS, YFSETQ. The V gene lost 0 bases and the J gene lost 0 bases, with 6 bases spanning the gap. The CDR3 contains 14 residues. The CDR3 DNA follows: TGCGCCAGCAGCTTGGACCCGTACCAAGAGACCCAGTACTTC. It yields the protein CASSLDPYQETQYF.

This clonotype has only a few counts. The CDR3 nucleotides are TGTGCCAGCAGCCCGTTCGATAGCAATCAGCCCCAGCATTTT. Translating gives CASSPFDSNQPQHF. The chain joins TRBV27 to TRBJ1-5, with unresolved D. V lost 6 bases and J lost 0, with 9 bases in between. The CDR3 is 14 residues long. Germline loops: CDR1 MNHEY, CDR2 SMNVEV (reference sequence).

The V gene is TRBV7-2, the J gene TRBJ2-4; 8 bases fit TRBD2. After removal of 6 bases from V and 3 bases from J, the junction contained 16 bases not matched to a gene. Per the germline V gene, CDR1 is SGHTA and CDR2 is FQGNSA. The CDR3 runs to 18 residues. The CDR3, as DNA: TGTGCCAGCAGTTTCAATACCGGGACTAGGATGGGCAAAAACATTCAGTACTTC. Protein product: CASSFNTGTRMGKNIQYF.

The chain couples TRBV3-1 to TRBJ2-1; D might be TRBD2 (6 bases). The CDR3 runs to 12 residues. Looked up from germline, CDR1 is LGHDT and CDR2 is YNNKEL (reference sequence). V lost 1 base to trimming and J lost 11 bases, with 9 bases between them. CDR3 sequence (DNA): TGTGCCAGCAGCCAAGGACTAGGGAAGCAGTTCTTC. Amino acid sequence: CASSQGLGKQFF.

This clonotype was picked up a small number of times. The chain uses TRBV19 and TRBJ2-7, with D possibly TRBD2 on 5 matching bases. V was clipped by 6 bases and J by 5 bases, with 17 bases between them. CDR1 is LNHDA and CDR2 is SQIVND in the germline V gene (reference sequence). This CDR3 region has 14 residues. The CDR3, as DNA: TGTGCCAGTAGCAGTCGGGGAGACCCGAACGAGCAGTACTTC. Translation: CASSSRGDPNEQYF.

The rearrangement links TRBV18 to TRBJ2-5; D uncertain. CDR1 and CDR2 (germline): KGHSH, LQKENI. The CDR3 runs to 12 residues. The germline V and J ends were trimmed by 3 bases and 5 bases, with 7 bases remaining between them. CDR3 DNA: TGTGCCAGCTCACCTCGTGATGAGACCCAGTACTTC. The encoded protein is CASSPRDETQYF.

This clonotype came up many times. This chain links TRBV6-5 with TRBJ1-1; 8 bases agree with TRBD1. The CDR3 is 14 amino acids. V dropped 7 bases and J dropped 3; count of bases not matched to a gene: 7. CDR1 is MNHEY, CDR2 SVGAGI, per germline. The CDR3 loop is CASNSGGSYTEAFF. The CDR3 bases are TGTGCCAGCAACTCAGGGGGCAGCTACACTGAAGCTTTCTTT.

This clonotype occurred many times. The chain has TRBV29-1 and TRBJ1-2, with D perhaps matching TRBD1 (5 bases). The CDR3 spans 12 residues. The V end lost 5 bases, the J end lost 8 bases, and 15 bases lay between the germline ends. Germline CDR1 SQVTM, CDR2 ANQGSEA. CDR3 sequence: CSVMTVGDGYTF. DNA for the CDR3: TGCAGCGTTATGACTGTTGGGGACGGCTACACCTTC.

Points on this clonotype: The limits of the CDR3 on the DNA are not certain, so only TCRdb's listed CDR3 is given. This sequence joins TRBV7-5 and TRBJ2-1. TRBV7-5 constitutes a pseudogene. Including both end residues, the CDR3 is 15 amino acids long. CDR3 region: CISVSNHITENEQFF.

This clonotype turned up a few times. The V gene is TRBV7-8, the J gene TRBJ2-1; TRBD1 is a possible D gene (7 bases). Germline V CDR1 and CDR2: SGHVS, FQNEAQ. Trimming took off 3 bases at V and 10 bases at J, with 10 bases between the two ends. CDR3 length equals 12 residues. The CDR3 is CASSFRGAEQFF. CDR3 DNA sequence: TGTGCCAGCAGCTTCAGGGGGGCCGAGCAGTTCTTC.

The chain carries TRBV4-1 and TRBJ1-2; D might be TRBD1 (5 bases). V lost 0 bases and J lost 0, with 8 bases in between. Germline assignment: CDR1 MGHRA and CDR2 YSYEKL. The CDR3 has 15 amino acids. The CDR3: CASSQEGTTNYGYTF. CDR3 DNA sequence: TGCGCCAGCAGCCAAGAGGGGACCACTAACTATGGCTACACCTTC.

V and J are TRBV20-1 and TRBJ2-1; D is perhaps TRBD1 or TRBD2 (5 bases each). Trimming took off 3 bases at V and 11 bases at J, with 11 bases between the two ends. CDR1 and CDR2 (germline): DFQATT, SNEGSKA (reference sequence). This CDR3 region has 11 residues. The CDR3: CSASDKGQQFF. For the CDR3, the DNA is TGCAGTGCTAGTGACAAGGGACAGCAGTTCTTC.

V is TRBV6-1 and J is TRBJ2-7; D is possibly TRBD1 or TRBD2 (5 bases each). V was cut by 8 bases and J by 0 bases, with 14 bases left in between. The CDR3 covers 14 residues. Germline-derived CDR1 and CDR2 are MNHNS and SASEGT. The chain's CDR3 is CASFEGTSSYEQYF. The CDR3 DNA reads as TGTGCCAGCTTTGAGGGGACCAGCTCCTACGAGCAGTACTTC.

This chain uses TRBV12-3 or TRBV12-4 with TRBJ2-7; 10 bases map to TRBD2. The CDR3 is 15 amino acids. V dropped 6 bases and J dropped 3; count of bases not matched to a gene: 8. The CDR3 loop is CASRESSGSIYEQYF. The CDR3 region has the DNA TGTGCCAGCAGAGAATCTAGCGGGAGTATCTACGAGCAGTACTTC.

V is TRBV5-1 and J is TRBJ1-1; D is undetermined. Deletions cut 4 bases from V and 3 bases from J, with 10 bases between. Germline-derived CDR1 and CDR2 are SGHRS and YFSETQ. This CDR3 contains 13 residues. CDR3 DNA: TGCGCCAGCAGCCCTACGTCTCACACTGAAGCTTTCTTT. This encodes CASSPTSHTEAFF. Using reference TRBV5-1 and TRBJ1-1 for the parts outside the CDR3, the full variable domain is KAGVTQTPRYLIKTRGQQVTLSCSPISGHRSVSWYQQTPGQGLQFLFEYFSETQRNKGNFPGRFSGRQFSNSRSEMNVSTLELGDSALYLCASSPTSHTEAFFGQGTRLTVV.

The V gene is TRBV19, the J gene TRBJ2-5, with D perhaps given as TRBD1 or TRBD2 (5 bases each). The germline gives CDR1 LNHDA, CDR2 SQIVND (reference sequence). This CDR3 has 14 amino acids. Trimming cost V 4 bases and J 2 bases, with 11 bases left between them. The CDR3 spells CASSTRDHQETQYF. CDR3 DNA sequence: TGTGCCAGTAGTACCCGGGACCATCAAGAGACCCAGTACTTC.